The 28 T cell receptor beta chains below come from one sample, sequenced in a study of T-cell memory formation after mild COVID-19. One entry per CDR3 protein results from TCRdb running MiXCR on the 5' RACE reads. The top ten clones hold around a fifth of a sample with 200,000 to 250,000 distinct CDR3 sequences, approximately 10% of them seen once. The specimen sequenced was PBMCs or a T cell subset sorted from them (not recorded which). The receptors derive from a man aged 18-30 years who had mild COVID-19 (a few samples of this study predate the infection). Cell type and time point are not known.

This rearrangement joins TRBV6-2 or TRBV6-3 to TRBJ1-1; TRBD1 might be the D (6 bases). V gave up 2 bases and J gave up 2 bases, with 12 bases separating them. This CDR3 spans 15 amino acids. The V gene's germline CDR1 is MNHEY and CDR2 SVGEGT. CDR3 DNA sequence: TGTGCCAGCAGTTACAGGCCCAGGGGTAACACTGAAGCTTTCTTT. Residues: CASSYRPRGNTEAFF.

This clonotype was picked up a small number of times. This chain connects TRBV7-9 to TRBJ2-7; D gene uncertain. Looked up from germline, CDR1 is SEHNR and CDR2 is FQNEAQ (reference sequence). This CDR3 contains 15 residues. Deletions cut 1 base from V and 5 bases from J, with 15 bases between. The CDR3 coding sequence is TGTGCCAGCAGCTTAGGGCCCCCGAATTCCCACGAGCAGTACGTC. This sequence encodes CASSLGPPNSHEQYV.

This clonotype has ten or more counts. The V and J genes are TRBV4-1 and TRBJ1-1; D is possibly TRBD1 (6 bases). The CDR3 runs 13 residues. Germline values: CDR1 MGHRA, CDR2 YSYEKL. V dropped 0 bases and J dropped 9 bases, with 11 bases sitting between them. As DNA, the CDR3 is TGCGCCAGCAGCCAAGACACGGGACAACAAGCTTTCTTT. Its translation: CASSQDTGQQAFF.

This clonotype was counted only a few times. The CDR3 spells CASSASLGRGRTPEAFF. CDR3 DNA sequence: TGTGCCAGCAGCGCGTCCCTGGGCAGGGGGCGTACTCCTGAAGCTTTCTTT. The chain couples TRBV7-9 to TRBJ1-1; 8 bases are shared with TRBD1. The germline V gene has CDR1 SEHNR and CDR2 FQNEAQ (reference sequence). This CDR3 has 17 residues. After removal of 5 bases from V and 6 bases from J, the junction contained 17 bases not matched to a gene.

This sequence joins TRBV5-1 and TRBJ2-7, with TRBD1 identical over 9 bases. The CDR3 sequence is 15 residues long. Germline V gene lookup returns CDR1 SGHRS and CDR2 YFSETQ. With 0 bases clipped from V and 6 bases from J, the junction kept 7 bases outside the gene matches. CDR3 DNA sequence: TGCGCCAGCAGCTTGGGGACGGGACAGGGAGCCGAGCAGTACTTC. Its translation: CASSLGTGQGAEQYF.

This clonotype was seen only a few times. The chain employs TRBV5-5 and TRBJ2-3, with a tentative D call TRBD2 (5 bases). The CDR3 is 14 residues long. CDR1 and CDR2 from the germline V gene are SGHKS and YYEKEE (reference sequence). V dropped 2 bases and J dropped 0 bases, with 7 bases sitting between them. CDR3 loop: CASSLDYSTDTQYF. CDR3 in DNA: TGTGCCAGCAGCTTAGACTACAGCACAGATACGCAGTATTTT.

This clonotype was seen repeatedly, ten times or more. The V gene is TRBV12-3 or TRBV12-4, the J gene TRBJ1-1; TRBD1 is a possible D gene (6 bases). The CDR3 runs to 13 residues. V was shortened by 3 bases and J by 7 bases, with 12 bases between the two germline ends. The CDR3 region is CASSFLQGGEAFF. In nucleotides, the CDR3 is TGTGCCAGCAGTTTTTTACAGGGCGGTGAAGCTTTCTTT.

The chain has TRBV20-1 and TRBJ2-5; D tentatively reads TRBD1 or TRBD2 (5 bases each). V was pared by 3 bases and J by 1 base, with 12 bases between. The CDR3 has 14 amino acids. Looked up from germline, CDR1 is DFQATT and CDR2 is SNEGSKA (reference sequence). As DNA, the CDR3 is TGCAGTGCTAGTTGGGGGACCAGCCAAGAGACCCAGTACTTC. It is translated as CSASWGTSQETQYF.

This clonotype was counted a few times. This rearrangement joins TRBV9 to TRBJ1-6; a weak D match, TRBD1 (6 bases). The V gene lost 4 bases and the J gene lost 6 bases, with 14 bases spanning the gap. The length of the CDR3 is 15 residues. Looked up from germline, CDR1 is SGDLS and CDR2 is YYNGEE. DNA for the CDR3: TGTGCCAGCAGCCCTCGAGACAGGCTTAATTCACCCCTCCACTTT. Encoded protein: CASSPRDRLNSPLHF.

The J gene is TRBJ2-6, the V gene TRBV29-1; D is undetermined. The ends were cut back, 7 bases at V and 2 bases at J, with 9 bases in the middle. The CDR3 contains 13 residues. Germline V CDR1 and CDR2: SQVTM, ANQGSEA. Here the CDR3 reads CSASQPGANVLTF. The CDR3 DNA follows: TGCAGCGCCAGTCAACCTGGGGCCAACGTCCTGACTTTC.

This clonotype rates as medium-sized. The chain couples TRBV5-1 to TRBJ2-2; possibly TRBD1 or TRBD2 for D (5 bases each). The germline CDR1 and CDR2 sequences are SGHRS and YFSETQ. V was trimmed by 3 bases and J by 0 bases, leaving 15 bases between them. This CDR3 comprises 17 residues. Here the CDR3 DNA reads TGCGCCAGCAGCTCGAACGGGGCTAACGCGAACACCGGGGAGCTGTTTTTT. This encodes CASSSNGANANTGELFF.

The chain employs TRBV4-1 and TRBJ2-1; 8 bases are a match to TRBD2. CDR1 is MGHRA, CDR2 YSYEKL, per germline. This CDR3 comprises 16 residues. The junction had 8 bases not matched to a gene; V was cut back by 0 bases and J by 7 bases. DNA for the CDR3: TGCGCCAGCAGCCAAGAAGGAGCGGGGGCCAGGAATGAGCAGTTCTTC. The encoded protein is CASSQEGAGARNEQFF.

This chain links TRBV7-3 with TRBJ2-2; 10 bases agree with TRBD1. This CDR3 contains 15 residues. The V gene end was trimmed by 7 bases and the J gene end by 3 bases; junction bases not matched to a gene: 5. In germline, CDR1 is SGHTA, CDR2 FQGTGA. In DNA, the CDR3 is TGTGCCAGCACAAAGGACAGGGGGGACACCGGGGAGCTGTTTTTT. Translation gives CASTKDRGDTGELFF.

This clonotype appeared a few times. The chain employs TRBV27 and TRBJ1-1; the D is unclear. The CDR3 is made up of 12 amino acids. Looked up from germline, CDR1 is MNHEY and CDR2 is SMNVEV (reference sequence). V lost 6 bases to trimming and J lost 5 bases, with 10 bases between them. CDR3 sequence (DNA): TGTGCCAGCAGCGACGGATGGACTGAAGCTTTCTTT. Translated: CASSDGWTEAFF.

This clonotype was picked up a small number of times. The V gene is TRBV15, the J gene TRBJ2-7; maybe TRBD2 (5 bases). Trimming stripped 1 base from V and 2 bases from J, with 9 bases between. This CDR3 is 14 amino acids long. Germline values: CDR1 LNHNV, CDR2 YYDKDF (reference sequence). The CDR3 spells CATSRVSGAYEQYF. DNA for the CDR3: TGTGCCACCAGCAGAGTCAGCGGAGCCTACGAGCAGTACTTC. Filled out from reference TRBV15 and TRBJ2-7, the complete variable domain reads DAMVIQNPRYQVTQFGKPVTLSCSQTLNHNVMYWYQQKSSQAPKLLFHYYDKDFNNEADTPDNFQSRRPNTSFCFLDIRSPGLGDTAMYLCATSRVSGAYEQYFGPGTRLTVT.

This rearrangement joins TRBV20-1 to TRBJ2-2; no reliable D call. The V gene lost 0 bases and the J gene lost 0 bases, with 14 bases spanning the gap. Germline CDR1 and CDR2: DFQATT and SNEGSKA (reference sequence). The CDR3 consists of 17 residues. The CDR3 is CSARDPRSRANTGELFF. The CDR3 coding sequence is TGCAGTGCTAGAGACCCTCGGAGTAGGGCGAACACCGGGGAGCTGTTTTTT.

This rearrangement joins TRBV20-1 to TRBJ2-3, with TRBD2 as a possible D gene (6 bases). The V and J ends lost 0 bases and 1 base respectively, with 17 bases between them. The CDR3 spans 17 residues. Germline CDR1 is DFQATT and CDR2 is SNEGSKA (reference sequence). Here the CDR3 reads CSARDPRGSGRTDTQYF. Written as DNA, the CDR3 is TGCAGTGCTAGAGATCCCCGGGGTAGCGGTCGCACAGATACGCAGTATTTT.

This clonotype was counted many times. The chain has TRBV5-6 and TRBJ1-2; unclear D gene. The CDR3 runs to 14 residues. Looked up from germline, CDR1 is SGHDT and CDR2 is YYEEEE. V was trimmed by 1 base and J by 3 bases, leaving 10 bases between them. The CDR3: CASSLWQNDYGYTF. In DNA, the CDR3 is TGTGCCAGCAGCTTGTGGCAGAACGACTATGGCTACACCTTC.

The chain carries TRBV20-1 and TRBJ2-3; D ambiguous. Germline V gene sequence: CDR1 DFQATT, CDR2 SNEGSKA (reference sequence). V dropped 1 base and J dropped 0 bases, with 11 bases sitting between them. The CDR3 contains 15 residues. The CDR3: CSARGSSRSTDTQYF. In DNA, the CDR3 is TGCAGTGCTAGAGGTAGTAGTCGTAGCACAGATACGCAGTATTTT.

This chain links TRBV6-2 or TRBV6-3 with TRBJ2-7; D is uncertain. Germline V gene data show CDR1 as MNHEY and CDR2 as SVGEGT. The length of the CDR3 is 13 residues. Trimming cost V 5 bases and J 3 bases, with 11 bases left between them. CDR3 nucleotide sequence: TGTGCCAGCAGTACCCCCCGACGCTACGAGCAGTACTTC. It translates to CASSTPRRYEQYF.

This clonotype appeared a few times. The CDR3: CASSFGISEAFF. Written as DNA, the CDR3 is TGTGCCAGCAGTTTTGGTATCAGTGAAGCTTTCTTT. This sequence joins TRBV28 and TRBJ1-1, with D hard to call. V was shortened by 3 bases and J by 7 bases, with 9 bases between the two germline ends. Germline assignment: CDR1 MDHEN and CDR2 SYDVKM. The length of the CDR3 is 12 residues.

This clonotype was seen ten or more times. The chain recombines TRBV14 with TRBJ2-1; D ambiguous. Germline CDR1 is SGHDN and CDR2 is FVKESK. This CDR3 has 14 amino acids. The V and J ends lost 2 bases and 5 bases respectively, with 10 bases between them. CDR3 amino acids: CASSQWAGNNEQFF. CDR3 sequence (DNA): TGTGCCAGCAGCCAATGGGCTGGGAACAATGAGCAGTTCTTC.

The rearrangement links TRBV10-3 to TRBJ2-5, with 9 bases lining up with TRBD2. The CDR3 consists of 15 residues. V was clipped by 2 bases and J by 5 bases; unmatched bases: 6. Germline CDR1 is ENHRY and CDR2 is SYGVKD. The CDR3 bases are TGTGCCATCAGTGAGGAAGTAGCGGGGGATGAGACCCAGTACTTC. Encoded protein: CAISEEVAGDETQYF.

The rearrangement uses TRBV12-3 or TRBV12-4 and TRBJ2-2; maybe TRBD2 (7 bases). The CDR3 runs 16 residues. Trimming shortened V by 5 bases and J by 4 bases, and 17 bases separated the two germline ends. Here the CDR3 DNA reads TGTGCCAGCAGTCCCCCGTGGGGGGGCGGCACCGGGGAGCTGTTTTTT. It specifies CASSPPWGGGTGELFF.

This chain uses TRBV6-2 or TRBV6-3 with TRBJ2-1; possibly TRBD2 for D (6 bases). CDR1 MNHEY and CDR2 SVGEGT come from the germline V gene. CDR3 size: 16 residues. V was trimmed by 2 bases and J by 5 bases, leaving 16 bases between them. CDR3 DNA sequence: TGTGCCAGCAGTTACGAGGACTACCGAATGAACAATGAGCAGTTCTTC. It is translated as CASSYEDYRMNNEQFF.

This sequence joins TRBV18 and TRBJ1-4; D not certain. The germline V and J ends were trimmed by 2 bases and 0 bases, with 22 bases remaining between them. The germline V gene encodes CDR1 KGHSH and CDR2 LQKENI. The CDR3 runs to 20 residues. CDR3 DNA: TGTGCCAGCTCACCAGGACGTGTTCCATCGGGAAGGACAACTAATGAAAAACTGTTTTTT. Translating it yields CASSPGRVPSGRTTNEKLFF.

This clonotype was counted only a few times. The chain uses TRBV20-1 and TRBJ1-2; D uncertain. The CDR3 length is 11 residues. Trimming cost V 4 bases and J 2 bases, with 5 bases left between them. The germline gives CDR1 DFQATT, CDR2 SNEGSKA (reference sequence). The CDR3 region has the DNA TGCAGTGCTAACTTCAACTATGGCTACACCTTC. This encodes CSANFNYGYTF.

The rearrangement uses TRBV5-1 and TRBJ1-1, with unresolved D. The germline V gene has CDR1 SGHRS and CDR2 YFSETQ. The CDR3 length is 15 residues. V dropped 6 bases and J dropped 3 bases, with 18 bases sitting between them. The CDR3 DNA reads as TGCGCCAGCAATACTCAATTAGGTTCCTACACTGAAGCTTTCTTT. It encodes CASNTQLGSYTEAFF. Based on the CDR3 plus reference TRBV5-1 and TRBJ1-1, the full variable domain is KAGVTQTPRYLIKTRGQQVTLSCSPISGHRSVSWYQQTPGQGLQFLFEYFSETQRNKGNFPGRFSGRQFSNSRSEMNVSTLELGDSALYLCASNTQLGSYTEAFFGQGTRLTVV.